What follows is one TCR beta chain and its context. Each CDR3 protein is one row after TCRdb ran MiXCR on the 5' RACE reads. The repertoire has tens of thousands of distinct CDR3 sequences, approximately 10% of them found once; the top ten carry roughly 10%. The entry originates in a study of early T cells in non-severe SARS-CoV-2 infection. Looking at the study overall: Sequenced bulk RNA came from whole blood that was unsorted, and chains were unpaired.

Germline V lookup: CDR1 LNHDA, CDR2 SQIVND (reference sequence). This CDR3 is built from 19 residues. Trimming removed 8 bases from V and 4 bases from J; junction bases left unmatched: 17. Sequenced sample: whole blood. This clonotype originated in an adult who was a healthcare worker with PCR-confirmed SARS-CoV-2 infection or an uninfected control (not recorded which). The rearrangement uses TRBV19 and TRBJ2-1; 13 bases are a match to TRBD2. This CDR3 reads CASSLYGTSGNPLYNEQFF. In nucleotides, the CDR3 is TGTGCCAGTTCATTATACGGGACTAGCGGGAATCCACTTTACAATGAGCAGTTCTTC. Combining the CDR3 with reference TRBV19 and TRBJ2-1 gives the whole variable domain DGGITQSPKYLFRKEGQNVTLSCEQNLNHDAMYWYRQDPGQGLRLIYYSQIVNDFQKGDIAEGYSVSREKKESFPLTVTSAQKNPTAFYLCASSLYGTSGNPLYNEQFFGPGTRLTVL.